This TCR beta chain is from a study of T cell repertoires in cytomegalovirus infection. As for the study in general: Indicated by public TCR beta signatures were CMV infection and matching HLA type. Whole-study results and caveats: CMV-specific TCR beta clonotypes restricted by HLA-C dominated the ex vivo response. Based on cumulative public TCR beta family frequency, carriers of CMV plus the relevant HLA were identified.

The CDR3 is made up of 15 amino acids. In germline, CDR1 is SGHRS, CDR2 YFSETQ. V was shortened by 2 bases and J by 5 bases, with 11 bases between the two germline ends. Concerning this clonotype: Antigen unknown.

TCRdb re-derived calls from the reads in MiXCR, one entry per CDR3 protein. The table has fewer than 200,000 distinct CDR3 sequences, roughly 19% seen once. This sequence originates from a human donor in good health (CMV status not recorded). Some clones in this sample may be carry-over from other donors' samples. The sample comprised PBMCs. The chain employs TRBV5-1 and TRBJ1-6, with D tentatively TRBD1 (6 bases). In DNA form, the CDR3 reads TGCGCCAGCAGCTTCGGGCAGGGGCATAATTCACCCCTCCACTTT. Translation: CASSFGQGHNSPLHF.